This T cell receptor (beta chain) was identified during a study of cytomegalovirus exposure and HLA in healthy donors. Study outcomes and limitations: Reportedly, diagnosis of cytomegalovirus status by the classifier showed high specificity and sensitivity.

Comment on this clone: Its specificity is unknown.

TCRdb keeps only in-frame clones here, not all; method: immunoSEQ multiplex PCR. The repertoire includes 100,000 to 150,000 clones, roughly 90% of them detected once, and approximately 2% sits in the top ten. From germline, CDR1 is MNHEY and CDR2 SMNVEV (reference sequence). V trimming: 10 bases; J trimming: 4 bases; junction bases outside the gene matches: 15. The CDR3 consists of 16 residues. Sequencing used PBMCs. The rearrangement joins TRBV27 to TRBJ1-2, with 10 positions matching TRBD1. This sequence originates from a woman aged 18-30 years in good health and CMV-seronegative. As DNA, the CDR3 is TGTGCCACCACCCGGACAGGGGGGATCGGTGTCTATGGCTACACCTTC. This codes for CATTRTGGIGVYGYTF.